These 8 T cell receptor beta chains were sequenced from one sample in a study of T cell changes during pregnancy in multiple sclerosis. Sequencing was performed with immunoSEQ multiplex PCR; in TCRdb, only in-frame clones are kept and a portion is missing. Here the sample spans about 44,000 clones, 95% to 96% being singletons. The starting material was peripheral blood, obtained in the second trimester of pregnancy. These TCRs come from a female donor with multiple sclerosis, enrolled in a pregnancy study.

Here the CDR3 reads CASSESGVYEQYF. Here the CDR3 DNA reads TGTGCCAGCAGTGAATCGGGTGTTTACGAGCAGTACTTC. The chain combines TRBV2 with TRBJ2-7; D gene uncertain. Trimming stripped 2 bases from V and 4 bases from J, with 9 bases between. The CDR3 has 13 amino acids. Germline CDR1 and CDR2: SNHLY and FYNNEI.

There are a few counts of this clone. The chain has TRBV9 and TRBJ2-1, with TRBD1 identical over 9 bases. Germline CDR1 is SGDLS and CDR2 is YYNGEE. The CDR3 extends over 16 amino acids. Trimming cost V 0 bases and J 4 bases; bases outside gene matches: 5. CDR3 in amino acids: CASSVAYRGRYNEQFF. The CDR3 DNA follows: TGTGCCAGCAGCGTAGCGTACAGGGGGCGATACAATGAGCAGTTCTTC.

This chain uses TRBV19 with TRBJ2-2; no definite D call. V dropped 5 bases and J dropped 5 bases, with 12 bases sitting between them. The CDR3 totals 14 residues. Germline V gene data show CDR1 as LNHDA and CDR2 as SQIVND (reference sequence). Written as DNA, the CDR3 is TGTGCCAGTAGTTGGCTGGCGGCGACCGGGGAGCTGTTTTTT. Translated: CASSWLAATGELFF. The whole variable domain, remainder taken from reference TRBV19 and TRBJ2-2, is DGGITQSPKYLFRKEGQNVTLSCEQNLNHDAMYWYRQDPGQGLRLIYYSQIVNDFQKGDIAEGYSVSREKKESFPLTVTSAQKNPTAFYLCASSWLAATGELFFGEGSRLTVL.

The chain combines TRBV6-6 with TRBJ1-5; D is undetermined. The V end lost 6 bases, the J end lost 1 base, and 10 bases lay between the germline ends. Germline CDR1 and CDR2: MNHNY and SVGAGI (reference sequence). This CDR3 comprises 14 residues. CDR3 sequence (DNA): TGTGCCAGCAGCCCCGGGTCGAGCAATCAGCCCCAGCATTTT. This encodes CASSPGSSNQPQHF.

V gene TRBV4-3 combines with J gene TRBJ1-3, with 9 bases aligning to TRBD1. The CDR3 totals 16 residues. Germline values: CDR1 LGHNA, CDR2 YSLEER. With 7 bases clipped from V and 3 bases from J, the junction kept 10 bases outside the gene matches. CDR3: CASTYSGTGFGNTIYF. In DNA, the CDR3 is TGCGCCAGCACCTACTCCGGGACAGGGTTTGGAAACACCATATATTTT.

Only one count was recorded for this clone. The V call is TRBV27, the J call TRBJ2-7, with 12 positions matching TRBD2. The germline V gene encodes CDR1 MNHEY and CDR2 SMNVEV (reference sequence). V lost 2 bases, J lost 4 bases, and 3 bases stayed unmatched. There are 15 residues in the CDR3. CDR3 residues: CASSLRLAGVYEQYF. CDR3 nucleotides: TGTGCCAGCAGTTTAAGACTAGCGGGGGTTTACGAGCAGTACTTC.

This chain connects TRBV19 to TRBJ2-3, with D possibly TRBD2 on 7 matching bases. Germline assignment: CDR1 LNHDA and CDR2 SQIVND (reference sequence). CDR3 size: 19 residues. Trimming took 5 bases from V and 1 from J, leaving 25 bases between them. CDR3 sequence (DNA): TGTGCCAGTAGTGGTAGGGGGGGGACGGGGCTGCTCGGCACAGATACGCAGTATTTT. It is translated as CASSGRGGTGLLGTDTQYF.

The V call is TRBV9, the J call TRBJ1-2, with TRBD1 identical over 7 bases. The trim removed 0 bases at V and 4 bases at J, leaving 6 bases unmatched. Germline V gene sequence: CDR1 SGDLS, CDR2 YYNGEE. CDR3 length: 15 amino acids. CDR3 amino acids: CASSVGQGVTYGYTF. Written as DNA, the CDR3 is TGTGCCAGCAGCGTAGGACAGGGAGTTACCTATGGCTACACCTTC.